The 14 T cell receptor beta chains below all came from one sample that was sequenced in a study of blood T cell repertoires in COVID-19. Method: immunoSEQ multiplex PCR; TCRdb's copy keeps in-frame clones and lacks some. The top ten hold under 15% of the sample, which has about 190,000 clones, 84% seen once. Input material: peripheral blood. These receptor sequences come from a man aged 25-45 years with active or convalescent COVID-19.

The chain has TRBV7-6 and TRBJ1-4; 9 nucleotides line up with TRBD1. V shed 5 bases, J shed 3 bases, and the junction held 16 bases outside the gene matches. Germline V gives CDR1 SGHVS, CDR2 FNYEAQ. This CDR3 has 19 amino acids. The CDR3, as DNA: TGTGCCAGCAGCGACGGACAGGGGACGGACTTTAAACCTAATGAAAAACTGTTTTTT. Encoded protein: CASSDGQGTDFKPNEKLFF.

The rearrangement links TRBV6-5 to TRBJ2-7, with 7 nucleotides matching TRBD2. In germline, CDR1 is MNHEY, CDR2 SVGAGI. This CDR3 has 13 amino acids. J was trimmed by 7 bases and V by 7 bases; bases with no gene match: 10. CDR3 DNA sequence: TGTGCCAGCACTCCCCTGGGGGGAGGGGAGCAGTACGTC. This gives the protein CASTPLGGGEQYV.

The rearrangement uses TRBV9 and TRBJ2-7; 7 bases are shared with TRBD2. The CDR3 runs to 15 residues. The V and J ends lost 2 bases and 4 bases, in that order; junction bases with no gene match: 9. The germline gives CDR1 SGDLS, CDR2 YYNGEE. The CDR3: CASSVRSGTTYEQYF. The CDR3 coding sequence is TGTGCCAGCAGCGTCCGAAGCGGGACTACTTACGAGCAGTACTTC.

Here the CDR3 reads CATSDLAWADTQYF. CDR3 coding DNA: TGTGCCACCAGTGATTTGGCTTGGGCGGATACGCAGTATTTT. The rearrangement uses TRBV24-1 and TRBJ2-3; D not resolved. V lost 0 bases and J 6 bases, leaving 9 bases between the germline ends. The CDR3 spans 14 residues. CDR1 and CDR2 from the germline V gene are KGHDR and SFDVKD.

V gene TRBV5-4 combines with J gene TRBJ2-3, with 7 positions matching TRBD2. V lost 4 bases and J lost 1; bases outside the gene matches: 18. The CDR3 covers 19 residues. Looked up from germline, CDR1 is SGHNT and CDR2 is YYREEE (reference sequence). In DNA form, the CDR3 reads TGTGCCAGCAGCCAGGGAGCGATGGGAGGGGTAGCGGGCACAGATACGCAGTATTTT. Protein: CASSQGAMGGVAGTDTQYF.

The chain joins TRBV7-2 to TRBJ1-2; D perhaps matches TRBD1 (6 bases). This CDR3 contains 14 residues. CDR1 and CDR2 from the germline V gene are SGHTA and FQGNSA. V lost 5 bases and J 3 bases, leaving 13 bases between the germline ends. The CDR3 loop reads CASSPGVGYYGYTF. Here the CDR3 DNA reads TGTGCCAGCAGCCCAGGGGTCGGGTACTATGGCTACACCTTC.

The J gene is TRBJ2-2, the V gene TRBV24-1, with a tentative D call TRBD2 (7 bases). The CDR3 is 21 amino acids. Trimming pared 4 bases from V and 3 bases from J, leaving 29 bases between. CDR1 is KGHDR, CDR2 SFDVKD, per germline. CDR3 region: CATSEWPRMGGARGDTGELFF. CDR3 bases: TGTGCCACCAGTGAATGGCCACGGATGGGGGGGGCCCGAGGCGACACCGGGGAGCTGTTTTTT.

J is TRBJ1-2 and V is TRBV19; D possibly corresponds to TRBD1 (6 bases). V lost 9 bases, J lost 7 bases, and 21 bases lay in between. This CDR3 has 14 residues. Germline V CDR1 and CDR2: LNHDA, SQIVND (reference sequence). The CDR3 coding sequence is TGTGCCAGCTTGATCCCTCAGGGGCACGGTGGCTACACCTTC. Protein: CASLIPQGHGGYTF.

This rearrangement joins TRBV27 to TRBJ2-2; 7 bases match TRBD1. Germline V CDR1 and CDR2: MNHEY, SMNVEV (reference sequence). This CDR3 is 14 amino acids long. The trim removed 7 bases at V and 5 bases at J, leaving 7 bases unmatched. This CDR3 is CASTWTGGTGELFF. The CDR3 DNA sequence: TGTGCCAGCACCTGGACAGGCGGGACCGGGGAGCTGTTTTTT.

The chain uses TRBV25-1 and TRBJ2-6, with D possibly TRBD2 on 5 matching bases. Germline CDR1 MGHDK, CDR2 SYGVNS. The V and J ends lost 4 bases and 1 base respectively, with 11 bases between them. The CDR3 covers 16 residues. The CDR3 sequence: CASSAATGSGANVLTF. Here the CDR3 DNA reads TGTGCCAGCAGTGCCGCGACGGGGTCTGGGGCCAACGTCCTGACTTTC.

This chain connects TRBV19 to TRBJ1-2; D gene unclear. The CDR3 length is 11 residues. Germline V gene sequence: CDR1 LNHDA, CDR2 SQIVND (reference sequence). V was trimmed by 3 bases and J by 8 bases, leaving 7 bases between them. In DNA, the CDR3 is TGTGCCAGTAGTATCGGCGGAGGCTACACCTTC. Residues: CASSIGGGYTF.

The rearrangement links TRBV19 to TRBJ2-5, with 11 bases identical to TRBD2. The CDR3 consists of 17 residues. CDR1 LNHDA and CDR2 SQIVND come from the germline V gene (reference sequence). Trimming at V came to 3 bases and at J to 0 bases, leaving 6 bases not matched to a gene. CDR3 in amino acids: CASSIRASGGYQETQYF. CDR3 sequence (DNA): TGTGCCAGTAGTATTCGGGCTAGCGGGGGGTACCAAGAGACCCAGTACTTC.

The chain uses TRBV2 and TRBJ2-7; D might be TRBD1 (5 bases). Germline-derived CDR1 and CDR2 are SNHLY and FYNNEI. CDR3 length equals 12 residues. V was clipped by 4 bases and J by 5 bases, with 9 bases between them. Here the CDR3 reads CASSALRDEQYF. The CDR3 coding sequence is TGTGCCAGCAGTGCCCTCAGGGACGAGCAGTACTTC.

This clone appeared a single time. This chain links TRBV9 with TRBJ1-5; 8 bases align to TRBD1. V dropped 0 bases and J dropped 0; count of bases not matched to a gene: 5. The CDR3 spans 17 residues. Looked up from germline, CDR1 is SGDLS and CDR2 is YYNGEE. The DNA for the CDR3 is TGTGCCAGCAGCGTAGGGACAGGGCTTGGTAGCAATCAGCCCCAGCATTTT. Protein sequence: CASSVGTGLGSNQPQHF.